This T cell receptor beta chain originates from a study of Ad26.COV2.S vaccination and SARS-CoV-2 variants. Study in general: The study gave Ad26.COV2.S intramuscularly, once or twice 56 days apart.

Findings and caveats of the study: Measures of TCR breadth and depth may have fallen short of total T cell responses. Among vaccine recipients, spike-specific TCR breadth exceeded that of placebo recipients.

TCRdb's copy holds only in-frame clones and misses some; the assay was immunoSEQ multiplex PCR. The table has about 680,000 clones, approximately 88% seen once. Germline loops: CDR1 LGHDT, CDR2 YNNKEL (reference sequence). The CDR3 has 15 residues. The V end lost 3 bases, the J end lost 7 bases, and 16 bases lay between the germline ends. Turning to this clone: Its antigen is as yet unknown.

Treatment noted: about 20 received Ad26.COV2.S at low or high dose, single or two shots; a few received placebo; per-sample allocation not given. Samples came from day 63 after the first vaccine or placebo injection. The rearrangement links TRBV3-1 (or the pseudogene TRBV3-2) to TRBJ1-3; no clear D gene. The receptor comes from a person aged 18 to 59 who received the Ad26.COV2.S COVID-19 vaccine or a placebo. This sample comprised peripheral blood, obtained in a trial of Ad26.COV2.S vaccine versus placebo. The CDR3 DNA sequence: TGTGCCAGCAGCCAGGCCCGGGGAGGTCGGAACACCATATATTTT. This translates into CASSQARGGRNTIYF.